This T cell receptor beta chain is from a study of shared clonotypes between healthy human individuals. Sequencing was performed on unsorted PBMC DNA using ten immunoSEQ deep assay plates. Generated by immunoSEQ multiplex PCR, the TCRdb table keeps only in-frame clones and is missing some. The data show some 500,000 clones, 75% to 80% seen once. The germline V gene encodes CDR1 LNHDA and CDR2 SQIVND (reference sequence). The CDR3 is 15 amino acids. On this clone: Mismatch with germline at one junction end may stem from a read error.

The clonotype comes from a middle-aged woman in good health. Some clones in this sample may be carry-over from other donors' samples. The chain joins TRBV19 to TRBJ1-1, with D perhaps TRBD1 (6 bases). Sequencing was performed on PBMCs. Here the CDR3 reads CANSMGYRVITEAFF. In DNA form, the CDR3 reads TGTGCCAATAGTATGGGTTACAGGGTAATAACTGAAGCCTTCTTT. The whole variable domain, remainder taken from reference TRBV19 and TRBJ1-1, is DGGITQSPKYLFRKEGQNVTLSCEQNLNHDAMYWYRQDPGQGLRLIYYSQIVNDFQKGDIAEGYSVSREKKESFPLTVTSAQKNPTAFYLCANSMGYRVITEAFFGQGTRLTVV.